One sample yielded the 3 T cell receptor beta chains listed below, sequenced in a study of technical replicates of blood from a handful of donors. The assay was immunoSEQ multiplex PCR, and TCRdb's table has in-frame clones only and misses some. The sample lists around 100,000 clones, around 95% occurring once. Material for sequencing was T cells isolated from PBMCs. These receptor sequences come from a human donor in good health.

The chain carries TRBV5-5 and TRBJ2-7; TRBD2 matches 11 bases. This CDR3 has 14 residues. V lost 0 bases, J lost 4 bases, and 0 bases stayed unmatched. Germline CDR1 SGHKS, CDR2 YYEKEE (reference sequence). Here the CDR3 DNA reads TGTGCCAGCAGCTTGGGGACTAGCGGGTACGAGCAGTACTTC. It codes for CASSLGTSGYEQYF.

The V gene is TRBV6-5, the J gene TRBJ2-1; possible D gene TRBD2, 6 bases. Germline V gene data show CDR1 as MNHEY and CDR2 as SVGAGI. This CDR3 has 12 amino acids. Trimming stripped 7 bases from V and 6 bases from J, with 10 bases between. DNA for the CDR3: TGTGCCAGCACCCGAGCGGGCAATGAGCAGTTCTTC. Translation gives CASTRAGNEQFF.

The V gene is TRBV9, the J gene TRBJ2-7, with D maybe TRBD2 (5 bases). The CDR3 runs 15 residues. CDR1 and CDR2 from the germline V gene are SGDLS and YYNGEE. Between the trimmed V and J ends, which lost 3 bases and 7 bases, there was a span of 20 bases. This CDR3 reads CASSGGPSNGKEQYF. In DNA form, the CDR3 reads TGTGCCAGCAGCGGAGGCCCCTCGAACGGGAAGGAGCAGTACTTC.